This record covers a single T cell receptor beta chain. There is no known antigen for this receptor. Per-nucleotide qualities are absent, and no much larger clonotype sits a single base away. The method behind the library was 5' RACE. Instrument used: NextSeq 500. In the TCR library protocol, unique molecular identifiers were attached to individual cDNA molecules to correct for PCR bias and sequencing error. Both TCR alpha and beta chains were sequenced, and tight co-correlation was observed between alpha and beta sequence abundances in each sample. On the authors' methods: Decombinator V4 was used to perform V gene, J gene and CDR3 annotation of TCR sequences. TCRs were defined as expanded if a significant change between any two time points was detected under a Poisson model with p below 0.0001. TCR abundances were normalised to the total number of TCRs sequenced in each sample and reported as counts per million. TRAV1-2 paired with TRAJ12, TRAJ20 or TRAJ33 defined MAIT TCRs, while TRAV10 paired with TRAJ18 defined iNKT TCRs. VDJdb, accessed 1 November 2021, was searched for CMV, EBV and SARS-CoV-2 annotated TCRs, excluding TCRs annotated for multiple antigens. TCRdb handled the public reads itself, with Q25 trimming in fastp and clone calling in MiXCR, and kept productive beta chains. Records with the same CDR3 protein are collapsed into one entry carrying the most frequent genes and DNA. In this record, the V and J calls reflect TCRdb's handling and not the investigators' own analysis. The sample has around 55,000 distinct CDR3 sequences on record, under 15% of them singletons. Jointly, the top ten make up around 1.4% of the sample.

This specimen comes from a study of early T cells in non-severe SARS-CoV-2 infection (dated by TCRdb to about 2021). With respect to the entire study: TCR sequencing used bulk RNA from unsorted whole blood, so alpha and beta chains could not be paired.

The study was a case-control design nested within a healthcare worker cohort in London, UK, with weekly nasopharyngeal swab PCR tests and blood sampling. Healthcare workers were recruited between 23 and 31 March 2020, during the week of the UK lockdown, and were followed weekly for up to roughly 16 weeks. V and J are trimmed by 0 bases and 0 bases, and the gene matches miss 3 bases of the junction. The CDR1 and CDR2 encoded by the germline V gene are SGHVS and FNYEAQ. Including the terminal cysteine and phenylalanine, the CDR3 comprises 17 residues. The sequence is cut down to CDR3 DNA, 51 bases in frame from base 1. The research as a whole found: VDJdb matching was skewed toward anti-spike CD8 responses and likely underestimated virus-specific expansions by missing private and CD4 specificities.

The chain links TRBV7-6 with TRBJ2-3, with 10 bases in between that match TRBD2. This clonotype was sampled from an adult who was a healthcare worker with PCR-confirmed SARS-CoV-2 infection or an uninfected control (not recorded which). Sequences were obtained from whole blood. CDR3 protein: CASSLAAGGTSTDTQYF. The bases read TGTGCCAGCAGCTTAGCAGCGGGGGGGACTAGCACAGATACGCAGTATTTT. With the portions outside the CDR3 filled from the reference TRBV7-6 and TRBJ2-3 genes, the complete variable region becomes GAGVSQSPRYKVTKRGQDVALRCDPISGHVSLYWYRQALGQGPEFLTYFNYEAQQDKSGLPNDRFSAERPEGSISTLTIQRTEQRDSAMYRCASSLAAGGTSTDTQYFGPGTRLTVL.